A single sample gave rise to the 28 T cell receptor beta chains below, sequenced in a study of T-cell memory formation after mild COVID-19. TCRdb fed the 5' RACE reads into MiXCR, producing one record per CDR3 protein. In the table there are roughly 100,000 distinct CDR3 sequences, 9.5% to 15% of which are singletons. Sample: PBMCs or a T cell subset sorted from them (not recorded which). These receptors were collected from an adult woman who had mild COVID-19 (a few samples of this study predate the infection). Cell type and time point are not known.

This clonotype was seen only a few times. The CDR3 protein is CASSQDWSYEQYF. CDR3 sequence (DNA): TGTGCCAGCAGCCAAGATTGGTCCTACGAGCAGTACTTC. The V gene is TRBV4-2, the J gene TRBJ2-7; D gene uncertain. In germline, CDR1 is LGHNA, CDR2 YNFKEQ. The CDR3 has 13 amino acids. V was cut by 0 bases and J by 1 base, with 4 bases left in between.

This chain connects TRBV7-6 to TRBJ2-7; tentative D call: TRBD2 (6 bases). This CDR3 is built from 18 residues. V was pared by 0 bases and J by 2 bases, with 20 bases between. CDR1 SGHVS and CDR2 FNYEAQ come from the germline V gene. CDR3: CASSLASGGGGRAYEQYF. CDR3 sequence (DNA): TGTGCCAGCAGCTTAGCGTCTGGGGGAGGAGGCAGGGCCTACGAGCAGTACTTC.

This clonotype was observed a few times. This rearrangement joins TRBV12-3 or TRBV12-4 to TRBJ1-1; D gene ambiguous. The CDR3 has 15 residues. V shed 6 bases and J shed 0 bases, with 14 bases lying between them. CDR3 sequence (DNA): TGTGCCAGCAGCCCTAGTCCCTTGGTGAACACTGAAGCTTTCTTT. It translates to CASSPSPLVNTEAFF.

This clonotype has more than one count but fewer than ten. This CDR3 is CSARDLTGGSYEQYF. CDR3 bases: TGCAGTGCTAGAGATCTGACAGGGGGTTCCTACGAGCAGTACTTC. This sequence joins TRBV20-1 and TRBJ2-7; 9 positions agree with TRBD1. After removal of 0 bases from V and 1 base from J, the junction contained 4 bases not matched to a gene. This CDR3 spans 15 amino acids. Germline V gene lookup returns CDR1 DFQATT and CDR2 SNEGSKA (reference sequence).

V is TRBV7-2 and J is TRBJ2-7; D is unresolved. V dropped 1 base and J dropped 2 bases, with 21 bases sitting between them. CDR1 SGHTA and CDR2 FQGNSA come from the germline V gene. This CDR3 spans 18 amino acids. CDR3 sequence: CASSLGTGTARTTYEQYF. The CDR3 DNA reads TGTGCCAGCAGCTTAGGGACCGGTACGGCCAGGACGACCTACGAGCAGTACTTC.

This clonotype has only a few counts. At one end the junction does not follow the germline gene, possibly because of a read error. The chain recombines TRBV7-9 with TRBJ1-1, with D unresolved. Germline V gives CDR1 SEHNR, CDR2 FQNEAQ (reference sequence). This CDR3 is built from 14 residues. The DNA for the CDR3 is TGTGCCAGCAGATTAGGCGGGGATGGGACTGAAGCTTTCTTT. Its protein product is CASRLGGDGTEAFF.

The rearrangement joins TRBV27 to TRBJ2-7, with 10 bases aligning to TRBD2. CDR1 and CDR2 (germline): MNHEY, SMNVEV (reference sequence). The CDR3 spans 14 residues. Germline trimming cut 5 bases from V and 0 bases from J; bases unmatched to any gene: 1. CDR3 sequence (DNA): TGTGCCAGCAGTGGGACTAGCGTCTCCTACGAGCAGTACTTC. Amino acid sequence: CASSGTSVSYEQYF.

CDR3 loop: CASSPSGRGYNEQFF. The DNA of the CDR3 is TGTGCCAGCTCACCTTCCGGGAGGGGGTACAATGAGCAGTTCTTC. V and J are TRBV18 and TRBJ2-1, with 8 bases lining up with TRBD2. This CDR3 comprises 15 residues. The V gene end was trimmed by 3 bases and the J gene end by 4 bases; junction bases not matched to a gene: 5. Looked up from germline, CDR1 is KGHSH and CDR2 is LQKENI.

This clonotype was counted between two and nine times. This chain connects TRBV29-1 to TRBJ1-2; D gene ambiguous. The CDR3 is 13 amino acids. The germline CDR1 and CDR2 sequences are SQVTM and ANQGSEA. V dropped 1 base and J dropped 5 bases, with 11 bases sitting between them. The CDR3 here is CSVEGEAVYGYTF. CDR3 nucleotide sequence: TGCAGCGTTGAAGGGGAGGCGGTGTATGGCTACACCTTC.

J is TRBJ2-7 and V is TRBV9, with unresolved D. The ends were cut back, 4 bases at V and 0 bases at J, with 14 bases in the middle. Germline CDR1 reads SGDLS; CDR2 reads YYNGEE. The CDR3 loop spans 15 amino acids. The CDR3 DNA sequence: TGTGCCAGCAGCTCCACCCCGACTCTCTCCTACGAGCAGTACTTC. This sequence encodes CASSSTPTLSYEQYF.

This clonotype appeared many times. This chain connects TRBV5-1 to TRBJ2-7; D is tentatively TRBD1 or TRBD2 (5 bases each). The V end lost 0 bases, the J end lost 6 bases, and 13 bases lay between the germline ends. Germline assignment: CDR1 SGHRS and CDR2 YFSETQ. The CDR3 has 14 amino acids. CDR3 residues: CASSLAGPGTEQYF. Here the CDR3 DNA reads TGCGCCAGCAGCTTGGCGGGGCCCGGCACCGAGCAGTACTTC. The whole variable domain, filled in from reference TRBV5-1 and TRBJ2-7, reads KAGVTQTPRYLIKTRGQQVTLSCSPISGHRSVSWYQQTPGQGLQFLFEYFSETQRNKGNFPGRFSGRQFSNSRSEMNVSTLELGDSALYLCASSLAGPGTEQYFGPGTRLTVT.

This chain joins TRBV4-2 and TRBJ1-1; 7 bases agree with TRBD1. The V segment lost 0 bases and the J segment 2 bases; nucleotides outside the gene matches: 6. Germline assignment: CDR1 LGHNA and CDR2 YNFKEQ. The CDR3 loop spans 16 amino acids. The CDR3 nucleotides are TGTGCCAGCAGCCAAGATCATTTAGGGGGCAACACTGAAGCTTTCTTT. Translating it yields CASSQDHLGGNTEAFF.

This clonotype was counted between two and nine times. The CDR3 sequence is CASSLAGGWNEQFF. CDR3 DNA sequence: TGTGCCAGTAGTTTAGCGGGAGGTTGGAATGAGCAGTTCTTC. The chain employs TRBV19 and TRBJ2-1; 10 bases agree with TRBD2. Unmatched junction bases numbered 5, after V lost 5 bases and J lost 7 bases. The CDR3 is 14 residues long. The germline CDR1 and CDR2 sequences are LNHDA and SQIVND (reference sequence).

This chain joins TRBV5-1 and TRBJ1-2; a possible D gene is TRBD1 (6 bases). Trimming shortened V by 0 bases and J by 6 bases, and 9 bases separated the two germline ends. The CDR3 runs to 13 residues. Germline loops: CDR1 SGHRS, CDR2 YFSETQ. CDR3 DNA: TGCGCCAGCAGCTTGGGGACAGTGGATGGCTACACCTTC. Translation: CASSLGTVDGYTF.

J is TRBJ1-2 and V is TRBV6-5; 8 bases line up with TRBD1. CDR3 length: 13 amino acids. Germline CDR1 and CDR2: MNHEY and SVGAGI. V was pared by 6 bases and J by 5 bases, with 5 bases of the junction left unmatched. This CDR3 reads CASSPGGAYGYTF. CDR3 sequence (DNA): TGTGCCAGCAGCCCAGGGGGCGCTTATGGCTACACCTTC.

This clonotype was counted only a few times. V and J are TRBV5-1 and TRBJ2-7; tentatively, D is TRBD2 (5 bases). V lost 0 bases and J lost 2, with 12 bases in between. CDR3 length equals 15 residues. Per the germline V gene, CDR1 is SGHRS and CDR2 is YFSETQ. The CDR3 loop reads CASSLDFGRAYEQYF. Written as DNA, the CDR3 is TGCGCCAGCAGCTTGGATTTTGGGCGGGCCTACGAGCAGTACTTC.

This chain uses TRBV7-9 with TRBJ1-2, with D hard to call. CDR1 SEHNR and CDR2 FQNEAQ come from the germline V gene (reference sequence). This CDR3 has 13 amino acids. The V and J ends lost 1 base and 1 base respectively, with 4 bases between them. Written as DNA, the CDR3 is TGTGCCAGCAGCTTAGGTGGTAACTATGGCTACACCTTC. This sequence encodes CASSLGGNYGYTF.

This clonotype was counted many times. The chain couples TRBV29-1 to TRBJ2-5, with TRBD2 identical over 11 bases. Germline CDR1 SQVTM, CDR2 ANQGSEA. The CDR3 contains 14 residues. V lost 5 bases, J lost 5 bases, and 7 bases stayed unmatched. This chain's CDR3 is CSVLGLAVLETQYF. The DNA for the CDR3 is TGCAGCGTTTTGGGACTAGCGGTCCTCGAGACCCAGTACTTC.

The chain's CDR3 is CATSSDGTGGPNIQYF. The CDR3 DNA follows: TGTGCCACCAGCAGCGACGGGACAGGGGGGCCAAACATTCAGTACTTC. J is TRBJ2-4 and V is TRBV15; 11 bases line up with TRBD1. The CDR3 runs 16 residues. The ends lost 3 bases at V and 6 bases at J; junction bases unmatched: 7. Germline CDR1 reads LNHNV; CDR2 reads YYDKDF (reference sequence).

As regards this clonotype: No conserved phenylalanine or tryptophan is present at the end of the CDR3, so a read error is the likely explanation. The J gene is TRBJ2-7, the V gene TRBV4-1; TRBD1 agrees at 7 bases. The ends lost 4 bases at V and 7 bases at J; junction bases unmatched: 19. The CDR3 sequence is 17 residues long. The germline CDR1 and CDR2 sequences are MGHRA and YSYEKL. CDR3: CASSRAGSPTGLGEQYL. The CDR3 nucleotides are TGCGCCAGCAGCCGGGCAGGATCACCGACAGGGCTGGGGGAGCAGTACTTA.

The V call is TRBV29-1, the J call TRBJ2-5; tentative D call: TRBD1 (6 bases). With 2 bases removed from V and 5 bases from J, the gap between germline ends came to 15 bases. Germline V gives CDR1 SQVTM, CDR2 ANQGSEA. This CDR3 spans 14 amino acids. CDR3: CSVESQGRIETQYF. The CDR3 DNA reads TGCAGCGTTGAAAGTCAGGGGCGCATTGAGACCCAGTACTTC.

This clonotype was seen a few times. The chain combines TRBV24-1 with TRBJ2-5, with D perhaps assigned TRBD1 or TRBD2 (5 bases each). Germline CDR1 reads KGHDR; CDR2 reads SFDVKD. CDR3 size: 16 residues. The V gene lost 4 bases and the J gene lost 5 bases, with 19 bases spanning the gap. CDR3 residues: CATSDRPLGPGETQYF. DNA of the CDR3: TGTGCCACCAGTGACCGACCCTTGGGGCCGGGGGAGACCCAGTACTTC.

This clonotype was picked up a small number of times. V is TRBV20-1 and J is TRBJ1-1, with a tentative D call TRBD1 (6 bases). The germline gives CDR1 DFQATT, CDR2 SNEGSKA (reference sequence). The CDR3 has 13 amino acids. V was clipped by 5 bases and J by 0 bases, with 10 bases between them. The CDR3 protein is CSASTGMNTEAFF. DNA for the CDR3: TGCAGTGCTTCGACAGGAATGAACACTGAAGCTTTCTTT.

The rearrangement joins TRBV7-2 to TRBJ2-5, with 12 bases that match TRBD2. Per germline, CDR1 SGHTA and CDR2 FQGNSA. The CDR3 spans 16 residues. Losses at the gene ends were 2 bases for V and 3 bases for J; bases not matched to a gene: 4. CDR3 sequence (DNA): TGTGCCAGCAGCTTAATGCTAGCGGGAGGGGAAGAGACCCAGTACTTC. Translation gives CASSLMLAGGEETQYF.

This chain's CDR3 is CASSHEKGLYEQYF. The CDR3 nucleotides are TGCGCCAGCAGCCATGAGAAGGGCCTCTACGAGCAGTACTTC. The chain employs TRBV4-3 and TRBJ2-7, with no clear D. Trimming shortened V by 3 bases and J by 3 bases, and 12 bases separated the two germline ends. The CDR3 consists of 14 residues. Looked up from germline, CDR1 is LGHNA and CDR2 is YSLEER.

This rearrangement joins TRBV10-2 to TRBJ2-1; 9 bases agree with TRBD2. With 3 bases clipped from V and 3 bases from J, the junction kept 9 bases outside the gene matches. This CDR3 comprises 17 residues. Per the germline V gene, CDR1 is WSHSY and CDR2 is SAAADI. The CDR3 nucleotides read TGCGCCAGCAGTGACCCGAGGGGCGGGGGGGACTACAATGAGCAGTTCTTC. Encoded protein: CASSDPRGGGDYNEQFF.

This clonotype was observed a handful of times. The chain recombines TRBV5-1 with TRBJ2-3, with a weak D call TRBD2 (6 bases). Germline CDR1 and CDR2: SGHRS and YFSETQ. V gave up 0 bases and J gave up 0 bases, with 11 bases separating them. CDR3 length: 16 amino acids. The CDR3 coding sequence is TGCGCCAGCAGCTTGGGCCCGGGAGATAGCACAGATACGCAGTATTTT. Translated, it gives CASSLGPGDSTDTQYF.

As concerns this clonotype: A read error may be the cause here, since a much bigger clone is one base away. The V gene is TRBV6-2 or TRBV6-3, the J gene TRBJ2-7; D remains unclear. Trimming removed 2 bases from V and 0 bases from J, with 2 bases in between. Germline V gene sequence: CDR1 MNHEY, CDR2 SVGEGT. The CDR3 loop spans 12 amino acids. The CDR3 bases are TGTGCCAGCAGTTACACCTCCTACGAGCAGTACTTC. Its translation is CASSYTSYEQYF.